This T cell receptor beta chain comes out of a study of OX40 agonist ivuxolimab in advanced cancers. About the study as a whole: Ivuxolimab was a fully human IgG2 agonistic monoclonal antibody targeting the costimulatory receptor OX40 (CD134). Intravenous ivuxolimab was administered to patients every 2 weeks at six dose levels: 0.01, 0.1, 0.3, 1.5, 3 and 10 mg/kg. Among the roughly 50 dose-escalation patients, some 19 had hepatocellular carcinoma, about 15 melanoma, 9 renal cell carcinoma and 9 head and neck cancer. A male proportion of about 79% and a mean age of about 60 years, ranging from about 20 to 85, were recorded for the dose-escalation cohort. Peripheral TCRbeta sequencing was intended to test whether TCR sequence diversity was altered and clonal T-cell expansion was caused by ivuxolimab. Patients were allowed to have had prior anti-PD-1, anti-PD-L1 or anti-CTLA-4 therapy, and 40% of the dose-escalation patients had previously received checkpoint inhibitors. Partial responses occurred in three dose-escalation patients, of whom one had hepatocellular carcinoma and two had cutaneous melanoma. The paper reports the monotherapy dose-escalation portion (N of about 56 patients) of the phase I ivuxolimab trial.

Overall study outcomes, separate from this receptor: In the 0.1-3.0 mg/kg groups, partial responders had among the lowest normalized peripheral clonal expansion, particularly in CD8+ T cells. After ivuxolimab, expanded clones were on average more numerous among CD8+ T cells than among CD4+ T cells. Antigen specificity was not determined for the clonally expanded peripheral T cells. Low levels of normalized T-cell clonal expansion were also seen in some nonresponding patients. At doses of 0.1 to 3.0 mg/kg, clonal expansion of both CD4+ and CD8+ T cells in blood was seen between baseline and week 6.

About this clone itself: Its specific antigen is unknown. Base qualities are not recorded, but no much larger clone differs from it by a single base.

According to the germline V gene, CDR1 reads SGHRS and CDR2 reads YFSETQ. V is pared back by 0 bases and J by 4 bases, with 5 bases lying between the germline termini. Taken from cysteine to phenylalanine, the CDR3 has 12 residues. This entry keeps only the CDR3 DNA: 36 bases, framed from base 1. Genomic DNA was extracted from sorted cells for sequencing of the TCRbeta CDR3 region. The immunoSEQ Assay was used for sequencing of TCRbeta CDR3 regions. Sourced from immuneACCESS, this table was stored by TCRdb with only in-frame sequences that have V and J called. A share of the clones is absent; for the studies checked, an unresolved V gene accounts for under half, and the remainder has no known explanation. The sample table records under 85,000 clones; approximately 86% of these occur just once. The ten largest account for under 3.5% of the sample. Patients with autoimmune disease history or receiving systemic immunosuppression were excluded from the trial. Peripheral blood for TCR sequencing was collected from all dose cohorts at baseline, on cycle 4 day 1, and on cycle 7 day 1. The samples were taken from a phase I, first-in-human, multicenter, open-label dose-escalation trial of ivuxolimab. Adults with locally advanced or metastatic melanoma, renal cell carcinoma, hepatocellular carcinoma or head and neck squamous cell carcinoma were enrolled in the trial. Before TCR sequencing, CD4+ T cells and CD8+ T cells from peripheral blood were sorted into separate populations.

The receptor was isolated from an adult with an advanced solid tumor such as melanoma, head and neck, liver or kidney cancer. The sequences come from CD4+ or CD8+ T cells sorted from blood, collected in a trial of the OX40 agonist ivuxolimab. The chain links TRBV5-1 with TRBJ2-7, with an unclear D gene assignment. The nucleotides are TGCGCCAGCAGCTTGGACGGTTACGAGCAGTACTTC. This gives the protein CASSLDGYEQYF.